This entry concerns a single T cell receptor beta chain. Its specificity is unknown. An amount of RNA that ranged from 0.5 to 1 ug was reverse transcribed with random hexamers. immunoSEQ multiplex PCR amplified TCR beta CDR3 across 54 Vbeta, 13 Jbeta. TCRdb re-analysed the immunoSEQ multiplex PCR reads in MiXCR, keeping a single row per CDR3 protein. Counted here are 85,000 to 130,000 distinct CDR3 sequences, approximately 94% occurring once; the ten biggest clones make up 0.4% to 0.5%. From blood CD8+ and CD4+ T cells, TCR beta sequences were generated. The entry originates in a study of CD8 T cells in Susac syndrome. Study information: Patients with Susac syndrome were, at the time of blood collection, therapy-naive, maintained on corticosteroids, or maintained on intravenous immunoglobulin alone.

The V gene lost 2 bases and the J gene lost 9 bases, with 11 bases spanning the gap. Germline V gene lookup returns CDR1 KGHSH and CDR2 LQKENI. The CDR3 totals 13 residues. Notes on the study in general: As acknowledged by the study, its TCR sequencing and HLA analysis included a relatively small number of individuals.

Input material: CD8+ T cells from PBMCs. The J gene is TRBJ2-1, the V gene TRBV18, with a weak D call TRBD2 (6 bases). The TCR originated in a human donor with Susac syndrome. CDR3 DNA sequence: TGTGCCAGCTCACCAGAGGGAGGAGGTGAGCAGTTCTTC. Protein sequence: CASSPEGGGEQFF.